The rows below give T cell receptor beta chains drawn from one sample of a study of blood T cells in healthy people across ages. TCRdb re-called the 5' RACE reads through MiXCR, storing one row per CDR3 protein. This table holds nearly 1 million distinct CDR3 sequences, approximately 50% found once. The sample was blood. The receptor set was obtained from a woman aged 55-69 years in good health. CDR3s include the opening cysteine and the closing phenylalanine or tryptophan. Fields, in order: clone size, J gene, D gene, V gene, CDR3 DNA, CDR3 protein. D genes are given only for firm matches. A clone size is listed for some rows: how often the clone was seen (once, few, many), or a class if it is expanded.

NA | TRBJ2-1 | TRBD1 | TRBV29-1 | TGCAACCCGGTAACGCCCTTGGGACAGTGGCCTTACAATGAGCAGTTCTTC | CNPVTPLGQWPYNEQFF
NA | TRBJ1-2 | TRBD1 | TRBV27 | TGTGCCAGCAGTCCGGAACTACAGACAGGGAACTATGGCTACACCTTC | CASSPELQTGNYGYTF
NA | TRBJ2-7 | TRBD2 | TRBV29-1 | TGCAGCGTTACCAGGACTAGCGTAAGCTCCTACAATGAGCAGTACTTC | CSVTRTSVSSYNEQYF
NA | TRBJ2-3 | TRBD2 | TRBV6-6 | TGTGCCAGCAGTTACTCGACTAGCGGGATAGGAGGAGATACGCAGTATTTT | CASSYSTSGIGGDTQYF
NA | TRBJ2-3 | NA | TRBV5-1 | TGCGCCAGCAGCCAGGTCTACTCCCTGAGGGCAGATACGCAGTATTTT | CASSQVYSLRADTQYF
NA | TRBJ2-7 | NA | TRBV6-4 | TGTGCCAGCAGTGACTCCCGGGACCGACGGCCCTACGAGCAGTACTTC | CASSDSRDRRPYEQYF
few | TRBJ2-7 | NA | TRBV10-3 | TGTGCCATCAGGGGTACCCAGCTACAGGGCAGAAGCTACGAGCAGTACTTC | CAIRGTQLQGRSYEQYF
NA | TRBJ1-5 | NA | TRBV20-1 | TGCAGTGCTAGTGTCGGGGATCAGCCCCAGCATTTT | CSASVGDQPQHF
NA | TRBJ2-7 | NA | TRBV27 | TGTGCCAGCAGTGTCCGCAGGGCACCTTACGAGCAGTACTTC | CASSVRRAPYEQYF
few | TRBJ2-7 | NA | TRBV5-1 | TGCGCCAGCAGCCCACCAGGGATCTACGAGCAGTACTTC | CASSPPGIYEQYF
few | TRBJ2-4 | TRBD1 | TRBV20-1 | TGCAGTGCTAGGGGGACAGGGCTAAACATTCAGTACTTC | CSARGTGLNIQYF
few | TRBJ2-7 | NA | TRBV7-6 | TGTGCCAGCAGCTTTGGGTCGAGGCTCACAGGGAGACATTACGAGCAGTACTTC | CASSFGSRLTGRHYEQYF
NA | TRBJ1-6 | NA | TRBV7-2 | TGTGCCAGCAGCCCCGGCGGGATTCTCACAGGATCACCCCTCCACTTT | CASSPGGILTGSPLHF
few | TRBJ2-1 | NA | TRBV29-1 | TGCAGCGTTGAGCCGTGGACTGGGGGTGGGGTTTACAATGAGCAGTTCTTC | CSVEPWTGGGVYNEQFF
NA | TRBJ2-7 | NA | TRBV4-1 | TGCGCCAGCAGCCAAGATGGGGCGTCGTACAATGAGCAGTACTTC | CASSQDGASYNEQYF
NA | TRBJ2-7 | TRBD1 | TRBV28 | TGTGCCAGCAGCCTCCGCGGTCGGACAGGGCTTTCCGAGCAGTACTTC | CASSLRGRTGLSEQYF
NA | TRBJ2-7 | NA | TRBV20-1 | TGCAGTGGGGGTCAGGGCTCCTACGAGCAGTACTTC | CSGGQGSYEQYF
NA | TRBJ2-7 | NA | TRBV20-1 | TGCAGTGCTAGAGGGGCTCACGAGCAGTACTTC | CSARGAHEQYF
NA | TRBJ2-7 | NA | TRBV25-1 | TGTGCCAGCAGTGACCTGCCTGTGACCTACGAGCAGTACTTC | CASSDLPVTYEQYF
few | TRBJ1-2 | NA | TRBV6-5 | TGTGCCAGCAGTAACACCGGGACACTATATGGCTACACCTTC | CASSNTGTLYGYTF
few | TRBJ1-2 | NA | TRBV7-9 | TGTGCCAGCAGCCTGTCCGGGACCGGTGGCTACACCTTC | CASSLSGTGGYTF
many | TRBJ2-7 | NA | TRBV7-2 | TGTGCCAGCAGCTTACAGGGAGGATCCTACGAGCAGTACTTC | CASSLQGGSYEQYF
NA | TRBJ2-1 | NA | TRBV11-1 | TGTGCCAGCAGCTTAGACGGGCGCTGGGCTCTAAATGAGCAGTTCTTC | CASSLDGRWALNEQFF
few | TRBJ2-1 | NA | TRBV12-3/TRBV12-4 | TGTGCCAGCAGTCGGAGCGGGCACGAGCAGTTCTTC | CASSRSGHEQFF
few | TRBJ2-7 | TRBD2 | TRBV28 | TGTGCCAGCAGTTCGACCAGCGGGAGGGCTGGCTCCTACGAGCAGTACTTC | CASSSTSGRAGSYEQYF
few | TRBJ2-1 | NA | TRBV6-5 | TGTGCCAGCAGGGTCTCCGGGGGCCATGAGCAGTTCTTC | CASRVSGGHEQFF
NA | TRBJ2-1 | NA | TRBV6-5 | TGTGCCAGCAGTTACGTTGGGGGTCAAGAGAATGAGCAGTTCTTC | CASSYVGGQENEQFF
few | TRBJ2-7 | NA | TRBV11-2 | TGTGCCAGCAGGCACCCCGGGACCAGTCGCACCGAGCAGTACTTC | CASRHPGTSRTEQYF
few | TRBJ2-7 | TRBD2 | TRBV20-1 | TGCAGTGCTTTGGGACTAGCGGGAGGCGGGTACGAGCAGTACTTC | CSALGLAGGGYEQYF
NA | TRBJ2-2 | NA | TRBV12-5 | TGTGCTAGTGGTTTGGAGGGACAACCGATGAACACCGGGGAGCTGTTTTTT | CASGLEGQPMNTGELFF
NA | TRBJ2-1 | NA | TRBV28 | TGTGCCAGCAGATCGGTCGAGGCGAGCTCCTACAATGAGCAGTTCTTC | CASRSVEASSYNEQFF
NA | TRBJ2-3 | NA | TRBV10-3 | TGTGCCATCAGTGGGGTTTGGTATTCTAGCACAGATACGCAGTATTTT | CAISGVWYSSTDTQYF
NA | TRBJ2-1 | TRBD2 | TRBV29-1 | TGCAGCGTTGAGAGCGAGCGGGAGGTTAGCAATGAGCAGTTCTTC | CSVESEREVSNEQFF
few | TRBJ1-6 | NA | TRBV5-6 | TGTGCCAGCAGCTACGGCCGACGACCCCTCCACTTT | CASSYGRRPLHF
NA | TRBJ2-7 | NA | TRBV14 | TGTGCCAGCAGCGAAGACACCCTCTACGAGCAGTACTTC | CASSEDTLYEQYF
once | TRBJ2-2 | NA | TRBV12-5 | TGTGCTAGTGGGAGGTTCTCGAACACCGGGGAGCTGTTTTTT | CASGRFSNTGELFF
NA | TRBJ1-6 | NA | TRBV11-2 | TGTGCCAGCAGCTTAGATGTGGCAGGTTGGTCACCCCTCCACTTT | CASSLDVAGWSPLHF